Listed below are T cell receptor beta chains from one sample, sequenced in a study of T cell changes during pregnancy in multiple sclerosis. Measured with immunoSEQ multiplex PCR; TCRdb has only the in-frame clones, and not every one. The sample has tens of thousands of clones; 75% to 95% are singletons. The material was peripheral blood, obtained in the first trimester of pregnancy. The receptors derive from a female donor with multiple sclerosis, enrolled in a pregnancy study. The conserved cysteine and the conserved F or W are not part of the CDR3 here. A D gene is named only where the DNA matches it firmly.

15 | TRBJ2-5 | TRBV30 | TRBD2 | AWSAVRPGLRSETQY
17 | TRBJ2-4 | TRBV21-1 | . | ASSKALRGDRPPKNIQY
13 | TRBJ2-1 | TRBV27 | TRBD2 | ASSLQRDRNNEQF
10 | TRBJ2-1 | TRBV30 | TRBD2 | AWTRTSNEQF
15 | TRBJ1-1 | TRBV5-1 | . | ASSSQRQAPSNTEAF
12 | TRBJ2-7 | TRBV2 | . | ASKVGGEESEQY
12 | TRBJ2-3 | TRBV6-5 | . | ASSYSIGTDTQY
16 | TRBJ2-1 | TRBV5-1 | TRBD2 | ASSLAVLAGGNYNEQF
13 | TRBJ2-1 | TRBV18 | . | ASSPLDFFYNEQF
13 | TRBJ2-1 | TRBV15 | . | ASAGRPSSYNEQF
11 | TRBJ2-7 | TRBV7-9 | . | ASSLAGGGEQY
11 | TRBJ1-4 | TRBV23-1 | . | ASVGQGNEKLF
15 | TRBJ1-2 | TRBV19 | . | ASSRIPAGSRGYGYT
13 | TRBJ1-1 | TRBV5-1 | TRBD1 | ASSHIQGKGTEAF
12 | TRBJ1-5 | TRBV6-1 | . | ASSNSRSNQPQH
14 | TRBJ1-5 | TRBV6-5 | . | ASSYSAPRRNQPQH
10 | TRBJ1-1 | TRBV19 | . | ASSFPYTEAF
11 | TRBJ2-7 | TRBV6-1 | . | ASSESGPYEQY
14 | TRBJ2-2 | TRBV12-5 | TRBD1 | ASGLVGTGIDGELF
16 | TRBJ1-3 | TRBV7-6 | TRBD1 | ASSLTGGQGVSGNTIY
13 | TRBJ2-7 | TRBV28 | TRBD1 | ASSPADRGAYEQY
11 | TRBJ1-5 | TRBV2 | . | ASRRQTNQPQH
12 | TRBJ2-2 | TRBV5-1 | . | ASSGQGGAGELF
12 | TRBJ1-5 | TRBV7-9 | . | ASSLAGGNQPQH
12 | TRBJ2-7 | TRBV5-1 | . | ASTRSGIPYEQY
7 | . | TRBV6-6 | . | ASTHEQY
11 | TRBJ1-5 | TRBV7-9 | . | ASSLGREQPQH
12 | TRBJ1-1 | TRBV5-1 | . | ASSYNSMNTEAF
13 | TRBJ2-2 | TRBV6-1 | TRBD1 | ASGRTGGNTGELF
11 | TRBJ1-2 | TRBV30 | TRBD1 | AWGDRGITGYT
12 | TRBJ1-1 | TRBV7-8 | . | ASRVSNLNTEAF
14 | TRBJ1-5 | TRBV4-2 | TRBD1 | ASSQGGTGYNQPQH
11 | TRBJ2-6 | TRBV2 | TRBD1 | ASTRDRSNVLT
11 | TRBJ1-5 | TRBV5-1 | TRBD1 | ASSLDRGQPQH
12 | TRBJ2-5 | TRBV25-1 | . | ASSEVGEGETQY
14 | TRBJ2-1 | TRBV15 | . | ATSREDISSYNEQF
16 | TRBJ2-5 | TRBV29-1 | TRBD2 | SAPIRGLAGVWLETQY
16 | TRBJ2-7 | TRBV19 | . | ASSIGPRGGQGLNEQY
14 | TRBJ2-1 | TRBV5-1 | . | ASSLEGVLLHNEQF
13 | TRBJ1-5 | TRBV27 | TRBD1 | ASRGTGDFDQPQH
14 | TRBJ2-7 | TRBV9 | TRBD2 | ASSATSGSPTGEQY
15 | TRBJ1-5 | TRBV18 | TRBD1 | ASSLFRQGSSNQPQH
13 | TRBJ2-3 | TRBV7-6 | . | ASSFLATSTDTQY
12 | . | TRBV27 | TRBD1 | ASSLAAGGGEQY
13 | TRBJ2-3 | TRBV5-6 | . | ASSSPPRSTDTQY
12 | TRBJ1-6 | TRBV5-5 | . | ASSWEGGRPPLH
13 | TRBJ1-5 | TRBV30 | . | AWSGGGLRNQPQH
13 | TRBJ1-5 | TRBV2 | TRBD1 | ASRDRDSSRQPQH
11 | TRBJ1-1 | TRBV25-1 | . | ASSVGGFTEAF
15 | TRBJ1-2 | TRBV2 | TRBD1 | ASSGRLSGTGGYGYT
11 | TRBJ2-7 | TRBV19 | TRBD1 | ASSTDREYEQY
11 | TRBJ2-5 | TRBV14 | TRBD2 | ASSQGLAETQY
14 | TRBJ2-2 | TRBV28 | TRBD2 | ASSFLGGSITGELF
12 | TRBJ2-7 | TRBV7-3 | TRBD1 | ASSKRTGTYEQY
12 | TRBJ1-1 | TRBV7-8 | TRBD1 | ASGLGQRNTEAF
11 | TRBJ2-3 | TRBV29-1 | TRBD2 | SVDSGTTDTQY
11 | TRBJ2-3 | TRBV6-6 | TRBD2 | ASSIGTTDTQY
9 | TRBJ1-5 | TRBV6-1 | . | ASSEGRPQH
13 | TRBJ1-1 | TRBV9 | TRBD1 | ASSVGAGGYTEAF
10 | TRBJ1-2 | TRBV7-9 | . | ASSPSDSRYT